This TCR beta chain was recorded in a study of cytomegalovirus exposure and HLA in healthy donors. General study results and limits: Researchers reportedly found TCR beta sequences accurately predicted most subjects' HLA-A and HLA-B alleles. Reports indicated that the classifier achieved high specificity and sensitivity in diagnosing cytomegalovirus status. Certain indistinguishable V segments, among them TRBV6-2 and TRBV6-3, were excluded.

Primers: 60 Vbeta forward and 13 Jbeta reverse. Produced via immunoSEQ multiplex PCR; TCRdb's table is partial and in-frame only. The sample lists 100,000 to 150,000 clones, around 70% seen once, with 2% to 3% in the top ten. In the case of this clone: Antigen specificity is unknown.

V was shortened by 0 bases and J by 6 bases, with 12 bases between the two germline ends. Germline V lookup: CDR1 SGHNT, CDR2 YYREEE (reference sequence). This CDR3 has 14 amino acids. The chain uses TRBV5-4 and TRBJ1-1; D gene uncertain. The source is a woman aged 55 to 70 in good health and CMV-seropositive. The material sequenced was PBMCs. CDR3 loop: CASSLAVTLAEAFF. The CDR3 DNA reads TGTGCCAGCAGCTTGGCGGTAACTCTAGCTGAAGCTTTCTTT.